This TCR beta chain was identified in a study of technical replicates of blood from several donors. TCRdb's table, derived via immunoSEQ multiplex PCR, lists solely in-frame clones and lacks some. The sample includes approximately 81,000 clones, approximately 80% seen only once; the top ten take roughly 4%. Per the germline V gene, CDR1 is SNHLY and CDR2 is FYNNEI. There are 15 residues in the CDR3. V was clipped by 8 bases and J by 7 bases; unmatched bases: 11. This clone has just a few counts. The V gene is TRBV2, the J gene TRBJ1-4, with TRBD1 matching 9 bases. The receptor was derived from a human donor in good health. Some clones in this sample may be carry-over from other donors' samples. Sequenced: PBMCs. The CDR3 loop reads CASRGPGQGFEKLFF. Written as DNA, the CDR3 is TGTGCCAGCCGGGGTCCGGGACAGGGATTTGAAAAACTGTTTTTT.